The 26 T cell receptor beta chains below were found in one sample sequenced in a study of blood T cell repertoires in COVID-19. Assay used: immunoSEQ multiplex PCR; TCRdb lists only in-frame clones, some missing. The data hold more than 100,000 clones, with 70% to 90% observed a single time. Sequencing was carried out using peripheral blood. The receptors shown here come from a man aged 65 to 85 with active COVID-19.

This chain links TRBV3-1 (or the pseudogene TRBV3-2) with TRBJ2-3; the match to TRBD2 covers 7 bases. V lost 4 bases to trimming and J lost 5 bases; unmatched junction nucleotides: 6. The CDR3 covers 14 residues. CDR1 LGHDT and CDR2 YNNKEL come from the germline V gene (reference sequence). The CDR3 region is CASSRFLAVDTQYF. CDR3 DNA: TGTGCCAGCAGCCGATTTCTAGCGGTAGATACGCAGTATTTT.

A few counts support this clone. The rearrangement joins TRBV5-1 to TRBJ1-5; TRBD1 matches 7 bases. This CDR3 is built from 15 residues. Germline V gene sequence: CDR1 SGHRS, CDR2 YFSETQ. V dropped 4 bases and J dropped 2; count of bases not matched to a gene: 6. CDR3 in amino acids: CASSPQGGGNQPQHF. In DNA, the CDR3 is TGCGCCAGCAGCCCCCAGGGGGGTGGCAATCAGCCCCAGCATTTT.

The V and J genes are TRBV6-1 and TRBJ2-5, with D maybe TRBD1 (6 bases). The germline CDR1 and CDR2 sequences are MNHNS and SASEGT. This CDR3 is built from 14 residues. Trimming pared 0 bases from V and 7 bases from J, leaving 12 bases between. The CDR3 nucleotides read TGTGCCAGCAGTGAAGCCCCAGGGGAATGGACCCAGTACTTC. Residues: CASSEAPGEWTQYF.

The chain joins TRBV5-6 to TRBJ1-4; possible D gene TRBD1, 5 bases. V dropped 3 bases and J dropped 3 bases, with 15 bases sitting between them. This CDR3 has 16 amino acids. The germline V gene encodes CDR1 SGHDT and CDR2 YYEEEE. CDR3 DNA: TGTGCCAGCAGCTCGTTTAGGGGAGGCGCTAATGAAAAACTGTTTTTT. Encoded protein: CASSSFRGGANEKLFF.

In DNA, the CDR3 is TGCGCCAGCAGCTTAGCGGGGGGGACCTACAATGAGCAGTTCTTC. Translating it yields CASSLAGGTYNEQFF. The gene calls are TRBV5-1 and TRBJ2-1, with 10 bases identical to TRBD2. CDR1 is SGHRS and CDR2 is YFSETQ in the germline V gene. Losses at the gene ends were 2 bases for V and 2 bases for J; bases not matched to a gene: 1. This CDR3 has 15 residues.

The chain employs TRBV30 and TRBJ1-1, with 12 bases identical to TRBD1. The CDR3 extends over 15 amino acids. V lost 5 bases, J lost 6 bases, and 10 bases stayed unmatched. The germline CDR1 and CDR2 sequences are GTSNPN and SVGIG (reference sequence). The CDR3 sequence is CAWFLPGQGAPEAFF. CDR3 nucleotides: TGTGCCTGGTTTTTACCGGGACAGGGGGCCCCTGAAGCTTTCTTT.

The chain is built from TRBV9 and TRBJ2-7; 11 bases match TRBD1. From germline, CDR1 is SGDLS and CDR2 YYNGEE. After removal of 4 bases from V and 3 bases from J, the junction contained 6 bases not matched to a gene. CDR3 size: 15 residues. DNA of the CDR3: TGTGCCAGCAGCCTAGGGACAGGGGGTCTCTACGAGCAGTACTTC. Amino acid sequence: CASSLGTGGLYEQYF. The complete variable domain, with remaining parts taken from reference TRBV9 and TRBJ2-7, reads DSGVTQTPKHLITATGQRVTLRCSPRSGDLSVYWYQQSLDQGLQFLIQYYNGEERAKGNILERFSAQQFPDLHSELNLSSLELGDSALYFCASSLGTGGLYEQYFGPGTRLTVT.

This rearrangement joins TRBV9 to TRBJ2-7; TRBD2 aligns across 9 bases. Germline CDR1 is SGDLS and CDR2 is YYNGEE. The CDR3 has 16 amino acids. The V gene end was trimmed by 4 bases and the J gene end by 2 bases; junction bases not matched to a gene: 10. The CDR3 loop reads CASSPRVTSGAYEQYF. The CDR3 nucleotides read TGTGCCAGCAGCCCCCGGGTGACTAGCGGTGCCTACGAGCAGTACTTC.

This clone appeared a single time. The V and J genes are TRBV7-9 and TRBJ2-1, with 8 positions matching TRBD2. This CDR3 region has 19 residues. The germline gives CDR1 SEHNR, CDR2 FQNEAQ (reference sequence). Losses at the gene ends were 3 bases for V and 0 bases for J; bases not matched to a gene: 13. DNA of the CDR3: TGTGCCAGCAGCTTTAGGTCTAGCGGGCCTAAGAGCTCCTACAATGAGCAGTTCTTC. Encoded protein: CASSFRSSGPKSSYNEQFF.

The CDR3 loop reads CASSPGASGRERSKNIQYF. Written as DNA, the CDR3 is TGCGCCAGCAGCCCGGGGGCTAGCGGGAGGGAGAGATCCAAAAACATTCAGTACTTC. The chain joins TRBV5-1 to TRBJ2-4; TRBD2 matches 12 bases. The germline V gene has CDR1 SGHRS and CDR2 YFSETQ. The ends lost 4 bases at V and 2 bases at J; junction bases unmatched: 13. The CDR3 loop spans 19 amino acids.

This clone occurred a few times. The chain joins TRBV6-5 to TRBJ2-3, with D maybe TRBD1 (6 bases). This CDR3 is 14 amino acids long. V was shortened by 6 bases and J by 1 base, with 11 bases between the two germline ends. Germline assignment: CDR1 MNHEY and CDR2 SVGAGI. CDR3 sequence (DNA): TGTGCCAGCAGACGAGAGGGGGGCACAGATACGCAGTATTTT. This translates into CASRREGGTDTQYF.

The chain has TRBV27 and TRBJ2-3, with 8 bases aligning to TRBD2. This CDR3 region has 16 residues. Looked up from germline, CDR1 is MNHEY and CDR2 is SMNVEV (reference sequence). With 0 bases clipped from V and 4 bases from J, the junction kept 6 bases outside the gene matches. The CDR3 region has the DNA TGTGCCAGCAGTTTATCCCAAAGCGGGAGACCAGATACGCAGTATTTT. It specifies CASSLSQSGRPDTQYF.

This chain links TRBV6-5 with TRBJ2-7; a weak D match, TRBD2 (6 bases). The CDR3 has 15 residues. Germline V gene data show CDR1 as MNHEY and CDR2 as SVGAGI. V lost 5 bases, J lost 1 base, and 15 bases lay in between. The CDR3, as DNA: TGTGCCAGCAGTAAGGACGGGACTGGATCCTACGAGCAGTACTTC. It codes for CASSKDGTGSYEQYF.

The chain joins TRBV28 to TRBJ1-2; 9 bases map to TRBD1. Losses at the gene ends were 11 bases for V and 3 bases for J; bases not matched to a gene: 7. The CDR3 totals 13 residues. Germline CDR1 MDHEN, CDR2 SYDVKM. This CDR3 is CALSRTGDYGYTF. In DNA form, the CDR3 reads TGTGCCCTCAGCAGGACAGGGGACTATGGCTACACCTTC.

The chain combines TRBV6-6 with TRBJ2-7; 14 nucleotides line up with TRBD2. Germline assignment: CDR1 MNHNY and CDR2 SVGAGI (reference sequence). J was trimmed by 6 bases and V by 6 bases; bases with no gene match: 7. The CDR3 spans 15 residues. The chain's CDR3 is CASSVGTSGSAEQYF. In nucleotides, the CDR3 is TGTGCCAGCAGCGTCGGGACTAGCGGGAGTGCCGAGCAGTACTTC.

This clone has a single count. The chain links TRBV7-2 to TRBJ2-7; 7 bases agree with TRBD1. The V gene's germline CDR1 is SGHTA and CDR2 FQGNSA. Germline trimming cut 4 bases from V and 2 bases from J; bases unmatched to any gene: 11. This CDR3 spans 16 amino acids. The CDR3 protein is CASSSYLRDRAYEQYF. The CDR3 DNA follows: TGTGCCAGCAGCTCATACCTCCGGGACAGAGCCTACGAGCAGTACTTC.

V gene TRBV5-6 combines with J gene TRBJ1-2; 7 bases map to TRBD1. The CDR3 has 13 residues. The germline gives CDR1 SGHDT, CDR2 YYEEEE. The V gene end was trimmed by 3 bases and the J gene end by 4 bases; junction bases not matched to a gene: 3. This CDR3 is CASSSGTVYGYTF. CDR3 DNA sequence: TGTGCCAGCAGCTCCGGGACAGTCTATGGCTACACCTTC. The whole variable domain, remainder taken from reference TRBV5-6 and TRBJ1-2, is DAGVTQSPTHLIKTRGQQVTLRCSPKSGHDTVSWYQQALGQGPQFIFQYYEEEERQRGNFPDRFSGHQFPNYSSELNVNALLLGDSALYLCASSSGTVYGYTFGSGTRLTVV.

The chain combines TRBV9 with TRBJ2-5; 11 nucleotides match TRBD2. The CDR3 contains 16 residues. Germline V gives CDR1 SGDLS, CDR2 YYNGEE. V was pared by 2 bases and J by 5 bases, with 8 bases of the junction left unmatched. CDR3: CASSVLAGGPGETQYF. DNA of the CDR3: TGTGCCAGCAGCGTCTTAGCGGGAGGGCCCGGGGAGACCCAGTACTTC.

J is TRBJ1-1 and V is TRBV19; possibly TRBD1 for D (6 bases). The CDR3 is made up of 13 amino acids. Germline V CDR1 and CDR2: LNHDA, SQIVND (reference sequence). Trimming removed 1 base at V and 4 bases at J, with 7 bases between. CDR3 loop: CASSIVRGTEAFF. DNA of the CDR3: TGTGCCAGTAGTATAGTCAGGGGCACTGAAGCTTTCTTT.

The rearrangement uses TRBV11-2 and TRBJ2-7; 7 bases align to TRBD1. Germline V gene sequence: CDR1 SGHAT, CDR2 FQNNGV. With 4 bases clipped from V and 3 bases from J, the junction kept 3 bases outside the gene matches. The CDR3 contains 13 residues. DNA of the CDR3: TGTGCCAGCAGCTCGGGACAGTACTACGAGCAGTACTTC. Its translation is CASSSGQYYEQYF.

This chain's CDR3 is CASSSEASPITEAFF. Written as DNA, the CDR3 is TGTGCCAGCAGCTCAGAGGCCAGCCCAATCACTGAAGCTTTCTTT. The chain couples TRBV7-9 to TRBJ1-1; D gene uncertain. From germline, CDR1 is SEHNR and CDR2 FQNEAQ (reference sequence). V lost 4 bases to trimming and J lost 4 bases, with 16 bases between them. The CDR3 is 15 amino acids.

The chain couples TRBV7-2 to TRBJ1-6, with 8 nucleotides matching TRBD1. The V segment lost 1 base and the J segment 9 bases; nucleotides outside the gene matches: 5. This CDR3 region has 15 residues. CDR1 and CDR2 (germline): SGHTA, FQGNSA. CDR3 region: CASSLGTGFSSPLHF. The DNA for the CDR3 is TGTGCCAGCAGCTTAGGGACAGGGTTCTCTTCACCCCTCCACTTT.

The CDR3 DNA reads as TGTGCCAGCAGCTCCGGACTAGCGGGAGAGACCCAGTACTTC. This encodes CASSSGLAGETQYF. This chain links TRBV7-3 with TRBJ2-5, with 11 bases that match TRBD2. This CDR3 is 14 amino acids long. V was pared by 4 bases and J by 4 bases, with 2 bases of the junction left unmatched. Germline V gene sequence: CDR1 SGHTA, CDR2 FQGTGA.

The V gene is TRBV5-6, the J gene TRBJ1-2; D gene unclear. Looked up from germline, CDR1 is SGHDT and CDR2 is YYEEEE. The V end lost 7 bases, the J end lost 8 bases, and 18 bases lay between the germline ends. This CDR3 has 13 amino acids. Here the CDR3 DNA reads TGTGCCAGCGCTACCCCCTGGTCCGGGGGCTACACCTTC. This encodes CASATPWSGGYTF.

J is TRBJ2-2 and V is TRBV2; D call uncertain. V lost 6 bases to trimming and J lost 4 bases, with 9 bases between them. CDR1 and CDR2 (germline): SNHLY, FYNNEI. The CDR3 totals 13 residues. CDR3: CASRISGTGELFF. DNA for the CDR3: TGTGCCAGCAGGATTTCAGGCACCGGGGAGCTGTTTTTT.

This clone was counted once. The rearrangement links TRBV7-2 to TRBJ2-5, with D perhaps matching TRBD1 (5 bases). V lost 3 bases and J lost 2, with 10 bases in between. From germline, CDR1 is SGHTA and CDR2 FQGNSA. This CDR3 region has 14 residues. The CDR3 coding sequence is TGTGCCAGCAGCTTCGATAGACAGCAAGAGACCCAGTACTTC. It is translated as CASSFDRQQETQYF.